This T cell receptor (beta chain) was recovered during a study of T cell responses to AZD1222 COVID-19 vaccine listed by TCRdb under 2021. Regarding the complete study: AZD1222 recipients whose second dose came at about 4 weeks and those whose second dose came at about 12 weeks were combined into one group, since spike-specific TCR depth and breadth did not differ between the two schedules. TCR sequencing covered roughly 230 trial participants: around 210 given two doses of AZD1222 and 26 given two doses of MenACWY control vaccine. Enrollment into the trials was organized by age into subgroups of 18-55, 56-69 and 70-plus years, and those subgroups contained roughly 150, 30 and 60 TCR-sequenced participants, respectively.

What the research found in general, with its limitations: Reportedly, almost half of the unique spike-specific TCRs recognized epitopes lying outside the regions that are mutated in the B.1.351 and B.1.1.7 variants. Because no samples from the day 14 peak response were available, repertoires could be characterized only after the peak T cell response. The 56-69-year group was small, and its depth increase did not reach significance, likely because of low power. Conclusions about previously exposed vaccinees were limited because only six AZD1222 recipients were SARS-CoV-2 seropositive at baseline. Participants were mostly white British and included more females than males, and it was suggested by the authors that clonal diversity may have been underestimated. The whole spike protein was spanned by vaccine-associated CD4 TCRs, and dominant responses were seen in regions 160-218 and 743-854. Spike-specific TCR breadth and depth rose significantly after two AZD1222 doses compared with day 0 and with MenACWY recipients.

The CDR3 regions of human TCRbeta chains were subjected to immunosequencing. In the paper's pipeline: TCRs in the repertoires were matched against a reference library of SARS-CoV-2-specific TCRs that had been generated with the MIRA antigen-specificity platform. Breadth was defined as the fraction of unique TCRs that were SARS-CoV-2-associated, and depth was defined as the fraction of total T cells that were SARS-CoV-2-associated. Using the MIRA data, each spike-specific TCR was assigned both to the spike region to which the TCR was reactive and to a CD4 or CD8 class. Log10-transformed breadth and depth values were compared by one-way ANOVA with Sidak's multiple comparisons tests. TCRdb mirrors the immuneACCESS table, restricted to in-frame sequences. Some clones are absent from its copies; in checked studies, under half trace to an unresolved V gene, and the reason for the others is unknown. D and trimming come from the DNA, and the V and J calls and clone size come from that table. Recorded for this sample are 99,000 or so clones; roughly 82% of them occurred a single time. Less than 6% of the sample goes to the ten largest clones.

Taken with the paper, the label for time point translates to: baseline before first vaccination. Vaccinee samples came from UK trials COV001 and COV002, including a single-blind randomized controlled phase 2/3 trial of AZD1222 (ChAdOx1 nCoV-19) in healthy adults. Trial participant PBMC samples were collected at day 0 and day 28 after the second dose for TCRbeta chain sequencing. For this clone: The antigen it binds to is not known. No base quality information exists; no much larger clone differs at one position.

Between the V and J ends, shortened by 3 bases and 2 bases respectively, the junction contains 17 bases. The germline V gene encodes CDR1 LNHDA and CDR2 SQIVND (reference sequence). The CDR3 numbers 16 residues from cysteine through phenylalanine. Only the CDR3 DNA stays, 48 bases, in frame from base 1. In this chain, TRBV19 is recombined with TRBJ2-7, and the D gene may be TRBD2, 6 bases matching. Sequenced material: peripheral blood, taken on day 0 of AZD1222 vaccination. The sequence came from an adult in good health. In nucleotide form, the sequence is TGTGCCAGTAGTATTCGGCTTACGGGGACTCCCTACGAGCAGTACTTC. Its protein product is CASSIRLTGTPYEQYF. The variable domain in full, with residues beyond the CDR3 obtained from the reference TRBV19 and TRBJ2-7 genes, is DGGITQSPKYLFRKEGQNVTLSCEQNLNHDAMYWYRQDPGQGLRLIYYSQIVNDFQKGDIAEGYSVSREKKESFPLTVTSAQKNPTAFYLCASSIRLTGTPYEQYFGPGTRLTVT.